The next 6 T cell receptor beta chains were all read from a single sample in a study of beta chain features in type 1 diabetes (dated by TCRdb to the late 2010s). The library was made by the immunoSEQ multiplex PCR assay. The High Capacity cDNA Reverse Transcription Kit was used to reverse transcribe all of the isolated RNA, meaning that expressed TCRB transcripts were what got sequenced. Imported from immuneACCESS, the table was reduced by TCRdb to in-frame sequences with V and J called. These copies leave out some clones; in studies compared against another copy, an unresolved V gene accounts for under half, and the cause of the remainder is not known. The sample table records 350,000 to 450,000 clones; roughly 14% of these occur just once. The top ten hold about 0.04% of the sample. The sample taken for sequencing was naive CD4+ T cells from blood. Reading the label with the study, this specimen's cell subset or site is: true naive CD4+ T cells. The receptors here all came from a young man in good health.

The chain carries TRBV15 and TRBJ1-1; D is unclear. V shed 4 bases and J shed 4 bases, with 13 bases lying between them. Germline loops: CDR1 LNHNV, CDR2 YYDKDF (reference sequence). The CDR3 covers 14 residues. CDR3 DNA sequence: TGTGCCACCAGCAAGTACATTAAGTTCACTGAAGCTTTCTTT. Protein sequence: CATSKYIKFTEAFF.

The chain has TRBV5-1 and TRBJ2-7, with D possibly being TRBD1 or TRBD2 (5 bases each). This CDR3 has 14 amino acids. V lost 4 bases and J 1 base, leaving 12 bases between the germline ends. Germline CDR1 and CDR2: SGHRS and YFSETQ. CDR3 in amino acids: CASSSGDPSYEQYF. CDR3 DNA: TGCGCCAGCAGCAGTGGGGACCCTTCCTACGAGCAGTACTTC.

The chain is built from TRBV30 and TRBJ2-7; D remains ambiguous. The CDR3 sequence is 12 residues long. The V gene lost 0 bases and the J gene lost 0 bases, with 3 bases spanning the gap. In germline, CDR1 is GTSNPN, CDR2 SVGIG (reference sequence). CDR3 amino acids: CAWSVSSYEQYV. In nucleotides, the CDR3 is TGTGCCTGGAGTGTCAGCTCCTACGAGCAGTACGTC.

The rearrangement links TRBV6-5 to TRBJ2-3, with TRBD2 identical over 8 bases. The CDR3 totals 15 residues. V was pared by 6 bases and J by 7 bases, with 12 bases of the junction left unmatched. Germline values: CDR1 MNHEY, CDR2 SVGAGI. This chain's CDR3 is CASSPPGLASHTQYF. The CDR3, as DNA: TGTGCCAGCAGCCCCCCCGGACTAGCAAGTCATACGCAGTATTTT.

The rearrangement links TRBV5-1 to TRBJ2-1, with 9 bases identical to TRBD1. CDR3 length: 15 residues. The trim removed 0 bases at V and 9 bases at J, leaving 7 bases unmatched. The germline V gene has CDR1 SGHRS and CDR2 YFSETQ. The chain's CDR3 is CASSLVQGARGEQFF. The CDR3 nucleotides are TGCGCCAGCAGCTTGGTACAGGGGGCGCGAGGTGAGCAGTTCTTC.

This clone occurred a few times. This chain joins TRBV2 and TRBJ1-5; TRBD1 matches at 10 bases. The CDR3 runs to 14 residues. Trimming took 3 bases from V and 6 from J; bases not matched to a gene: 2. The germline CDR1 and CDR2 sequences are SNHLY and FYNNEI. As DNA, the CDR3 is TGTGCCAGCAGTGACCGGACAGGGGGTCAGCCCCAGCATTTT. Translation: CASSDRTGGQPQHF.